This T cell receptor beta chain emerged from a study of T cell changes during pregnancy in multiple sclerosis. Assay: immunoSEQ multiplex PCR; the TCRdb copy retains only in-frame clones and omits some. Of around 48,000 clones detected, around 92% appear once; the ten largest clones hold 0.67%. Germline lookup yields CDR1 SEHNR and CDR2 FQNEAQ (reference sequence). Trimming stripped 5 bases from V and 2 bases from J, with 11 bases between. The CDR3 consists of 14 residues. The sequencing here drew on CD4+ T cells from peripheral blood mononuclear cells, taken in the third trimester of pregnancy. The sequence was obtained from a female donor with multiple sclerosis, enrolled in a pregnancy study. V usage is TRBV7-9 and J usage is TRBJ2-3; possibly TRBD2 for D (5 bases). CDR3 sequence (DNA): TGTGCCAGCAGCCCCGGGGTGTACACAGATACGCAGTATTTT. It is translated as CASSPGVYTDTQYF.